This T cell receptor (beta chain) was found in a study of naive and memory T cell subsets. Overall study results and limits: From naive to CM, EM and EMRA, diversity decreased and Gini increased. Clonotypes are single alpha or beta chains, not paired receptors.

With 1 base removed from V and 3 bases from J, the gap between germline ends came to 10 bases. The CDR3 extends over 14 amino acids. Germline CDR1 DFQATT, CDR2 SNEGSKA (reference sequence). CD4+ T cell IFNgamma after overnight CMV lysate exposure gave donor CMV status. Concerning this clonotype: Its antigen is still unknown.

Both TRBC1 and TRBC2 were covered by a beta constant-region primer of two equimolar oligonucleotides. Ligation attached a single-stranded oligonucleotide with a 12-nucleotide UMI and the SP2 primer to the cDNA 3' end. MiXCR was run by TCRdb on the UMI-ligation and nested PCR reads, yielding one entry per CDR3 protein. Of around 40,000 distinct CDR3 sequences detected, more than 10% appear once; the ten largest clones hold around 21%. The source of this sequence is a human donor in good health. Sequenced material: effector memory CD4+ T cells from blood. Subset in this sample: effector memory, CD45RA- CD27-. The chain employs TRBV20-1 and TRBJ1-5, with D uncertain. In nucleotides, the CDR3 is TGCAGTGCTAGAGCTGGCAGTTACAATCAGCCCCAGCATTTT. Encoded protein: CSARAGSYNQPQHF.